A selection of T cell receptor beta chains follows, all from one sample in a study of cytomegalovirus exposure and HLA in healthy donors. Profiled with immunoSEQ multiplex PCR; TCRdb holds only in-frame clones, not every one. The sample lists under 150,000 clones, roughly three fifths occurring once. Material for sequencing was PBMCs. These receptors were taken from a woman aged 35 to 49 in good health and CMV-seropositive. Each CDR3 is given with its conserved first and last residue. D genes are given only for firm matches. Only part of the rows carry a size: once, few, many, or a class if the clone is expanded.

.	TRBJ2-1	.	TRBV4-3	TGCGCCAGCAGCCAAGATGGCTCCAATGAGCAGTTCTTC	CASSQDGSNEQFF
once	TRBJ2-1	TRBD2	TRBV18	TGTGCCAGCTCACCACTAGCGGGATTACACAATGAGCAGTTCTTC	CASSPLAGLHNEQFF
.	TRBJ1-3	.	TRBV30	TGTGCCTGGAGTGTACAAAGGGCAGGGATTGGAAACACCATATATTTT	CAWSVQRAGIGNTIYF
.	TRBJ1-2	.	TRBV29-1	TGCAGCGTAGAATCCCCGATGGCAGGGCGGAACTATGGCTACACCTTC	CSVESPMAGRNYGYTF
.	TRBJ1-1	.	TRBV27	TGTGCCAGCAGGGTTCTTTTTCGGACTGAAGCTTTCTTT	CASRVLFRTEAFF
.	TRBJ1-3	.	TRBV19	TGTGCCAGTAGAGAGGTGCCTCCTGGAAACACCATATATTTT	CASREVPPGNTIYF
.	TRBJ2-2	.	TRBV7-3	TGTGCCAGCAGCATTAGACAGAACACGGGGGAGCTGTTTTTT	CASSIRQNTGELFF
.	TRBJ2-2	TRBD1	TRBV7-3	TGTGCCAGCAGCCCACGACAGGGGGTGGGCGGGGAGCTGTTTTTT	CASSPRQGVGGELFF
once	TRBJ1-5	.	TRBV15	TGTGCCACCGGGGCACAGAACAATCGGCCCCAGCATTTT	CATGAQNNRPQHF
.	TRBJ1-5	.	TRBV27	TGTGCCAGCAGGCCCTTAGGGGGGGCGGAGCAGCCCCAGCATTTT	CASRPLGGAEQPQHF
few	TRBJ2-1	.	TRBV19	TGTGCCAGTAGTATAACCACTCTCAGGGGTTGGTTGTACAATGAGCAGTTCTTC	CASSITTLRGWLYNEQFF
.	TRBJ2-7	TRBD1	TRBV5-5	TGTGCCAGCAGCCCACAGGGGGCGAATTTCAACGAGCAGTACTTC	CASSPQGANFNEQYF
.	TRBJ2-2	TRBD2	TRBV11-3	TGTGCCAGCAGCGAAGGACTAGCGGGAGGAAGTTCCGGGGAGCTGTTTTTT	CASSEGLAGGSSGELFF
few	TRBJ2-2	TRBD1	TRBV28	TGTGCCAGCAGTTTAGGCACAGGGGGGAACACCGGGGAGCTGTTTTTT	CASSLGTGGNTGELFF
.	TRBJ1-4	TRBD1	TRBV7-9	TGTGCCAGCAGCTTAGAGGTTGTCAGGGGGCGTGTTGAAAAACTGTTTTTT	CASSLEVVRGRVEKLFF
.	TRBJ2-3	.	TRBV7-9	TGTGCCAGCACCTCCTTGGCCGACACAGATACGCAGTATTTT	CASTSLADTDTQYF
.	TRBJ2-1	TRBD1	TRBV30	TGTGCCTGGAATTCTGGGACAGGGGGGATTGAGCAGTTCTTC	CAWNSGTGGIEQFF
.	TRBJ2-7	.	TRBV4-1	TGCGCCAGCAGCCTCTCCCAGGGCAGCTACGAGCAGTACTTC	CASSLSQGSYEQYF
.	TRBJ1-1	TRBD1	TRBV19	TGTGCCAGTAGTATCAACAGGGGGTACATGAACACTGAAGCTTTCTTT	CASSINRGYMNTEAFF
few	TRBJ1-2	TRBD1	TRBV2	TGTGCCAGCAGCCGACACCCCAGGACAGGGGGCCAATCCTATGGCTACACCTTC	CASSRHPRTGGQSYGYTF
.	TRBJ2-4	TRBD1	TRBV7-2	TGTGCCAGCAGCCCCACGGACAGGCGCTACAACATTCAGTACTTC	CASSPTDRRYNIQYF
medium-sized	TRBJ1-4	TRBD1	TRBV4-1	TGCGCCAGCAGCCCGATGGGACAGGGGGAGGAAAAACTGTTTTTT	CASSPMGQGEEKLFF
few	TRBJ2-2	.	TRBV7-3	TGTGCCAGCAGCTTAAACGCCGGCGGGGAGCTGTTTTTT	CASSLNAGGELFF
.	TRBJ1-2	TRBD1	TRBV4-2	TGTGCCAGCAGCCAACAGGACAGGGGGCGCAGTGGCGATGGCTACACCTTC	CASSQQDRGRSGDGYTF
.	TRBJ1-1	.	TRBV5-8	TGTGCCAGCAGCTTTGGTAGTGTGAACACTGAAGCTTTCTTT	CASSFGSVNTEAFF
once	TRBJ1-3	TRBD1	TRBV4-1	TGCGCCAGCAGCCATCCGGGACAGGGAGACACCATATATTTT	CASSHPGQGDTIYF
.	TRBJ1-2	TRBD1	TRBV11-2	TGTGCCAGCAGCTTGACGGACAGGGGCTATGGCTACACCTTC	CASSLTDRGYGYTF
.	TRBJ2-7	.	TRBV27	TGTGCCAGCAGTTTATCGCGGGGCGAGCAGTACTTC	CASSLSRGEQYF
.	TRBJ2-7	TRBD1	TRBV2	TGTGCCAGCAGTGAACACAGGGGGCTAGGCTACGAGCAGTACTTC	CASSEHRGLGYEQYF
.	TRBJ2-1	.	TRBV28	TGTGCCAGCAGTTCGAACAGTCGGCCATCGGATGAGCAGTTCTTC	CASSSNSRPSDEQFF
.	TRBJ2-7	.	TRBV9	TGTGCCAGCAGCGTAGCCGGACAGCTTTCCTACGAGCAGTACTTC	CASSVAGQLSYEQYF